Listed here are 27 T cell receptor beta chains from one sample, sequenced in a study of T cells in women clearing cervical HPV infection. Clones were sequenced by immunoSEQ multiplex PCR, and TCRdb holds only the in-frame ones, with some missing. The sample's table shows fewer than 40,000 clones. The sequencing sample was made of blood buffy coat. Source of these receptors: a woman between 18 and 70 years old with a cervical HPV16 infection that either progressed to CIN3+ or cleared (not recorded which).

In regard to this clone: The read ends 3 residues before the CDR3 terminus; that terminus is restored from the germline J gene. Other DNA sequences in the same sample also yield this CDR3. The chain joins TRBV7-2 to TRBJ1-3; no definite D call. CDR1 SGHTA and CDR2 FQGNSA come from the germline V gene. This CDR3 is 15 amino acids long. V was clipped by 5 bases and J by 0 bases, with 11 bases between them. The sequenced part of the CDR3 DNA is TGTGCCAGCAGCCGCCAGGTAACCTCTGGAAACACC. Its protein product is CASSRQVTSGNT. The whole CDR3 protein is CASSRQVTSGNTIYF.

The CDR3 spells CASSPRGRANTEAFF. The part of the CDR3 DNA that was read is TGTGCCAGCTCACCACGCGGCAGGGCTAACACTGAA. The V gene is TRBV18, the J gene TRBJ1-1, with a tentative D call TRBD1 (5 bases). Sequencing ends 3 residues short of the CDR3 end; the germline J gene provides the rest. Germline-derived CDR1 and CDR2 are KGHSH and LQKENI. The V end lost 1 base, the J end lost 2 bases, and 11 bases lay between the germline ends. The CDR3 loop spans 15 amino acids.

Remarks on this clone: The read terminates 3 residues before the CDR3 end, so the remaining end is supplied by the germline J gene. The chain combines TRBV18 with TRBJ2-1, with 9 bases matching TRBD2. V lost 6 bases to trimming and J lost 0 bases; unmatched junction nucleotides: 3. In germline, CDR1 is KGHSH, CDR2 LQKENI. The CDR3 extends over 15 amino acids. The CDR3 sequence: CASSHSGSSYNEQFF. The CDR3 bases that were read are TGTGCCAGCTCCCATAGCGGGAGCTCCTACAATGAG.

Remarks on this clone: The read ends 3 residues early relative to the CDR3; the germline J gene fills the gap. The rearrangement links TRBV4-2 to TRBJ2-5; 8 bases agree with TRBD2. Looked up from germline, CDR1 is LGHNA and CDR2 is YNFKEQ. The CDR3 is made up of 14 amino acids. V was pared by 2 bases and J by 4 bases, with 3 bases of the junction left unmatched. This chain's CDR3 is CASSQTLAGETQYF. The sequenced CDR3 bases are TGTGCCAGCAGCCAAACCCTAGCGGGAGAGACC.

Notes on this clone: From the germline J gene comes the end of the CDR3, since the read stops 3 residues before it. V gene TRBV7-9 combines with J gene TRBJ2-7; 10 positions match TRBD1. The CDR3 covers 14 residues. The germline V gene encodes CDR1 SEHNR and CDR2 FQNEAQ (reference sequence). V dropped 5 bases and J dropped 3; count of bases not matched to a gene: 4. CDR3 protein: CASSDRDRGYEQYF. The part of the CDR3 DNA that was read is TGTGCCAGCAGCGACCGGGACAGGGGCTACGAG.

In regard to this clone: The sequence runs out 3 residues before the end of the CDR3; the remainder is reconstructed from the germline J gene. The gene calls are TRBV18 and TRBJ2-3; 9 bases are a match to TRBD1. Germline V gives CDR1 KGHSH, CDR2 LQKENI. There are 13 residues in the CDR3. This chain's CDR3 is CASSPTGGEPQYF. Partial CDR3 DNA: TGTGCCAGCTCACCGACAGGGGGTGAGCCG.

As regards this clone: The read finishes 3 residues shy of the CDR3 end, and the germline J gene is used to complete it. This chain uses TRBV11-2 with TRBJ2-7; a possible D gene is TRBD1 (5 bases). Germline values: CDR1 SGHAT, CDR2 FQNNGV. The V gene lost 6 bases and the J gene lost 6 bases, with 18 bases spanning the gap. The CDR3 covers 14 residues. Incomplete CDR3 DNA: TGTGCCAGCAGACCTGTCGGGCGTAGGGGCGAG. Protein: CASRPVGRRGE. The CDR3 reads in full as CASRPVGRRGEQYF. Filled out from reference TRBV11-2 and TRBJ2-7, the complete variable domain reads EAGVAQSPRYKIIEKRQSVAFWCNPISGHATLYWYQQILGQGPKLLIQFQNNGVVDDSQLPKDRFSAERLKGVDSTLKIQPAKLEDSAVYLCASRPVGRRGEQYFGPGTRLTVT.

CDR3 protein: CASTLAGRDEQFF. The DNA read from the CDR3 is TGTGCCAGCACGCTAGCGGGAAGGGATGAG. The chain links TRBV6-2 or TRBV6-3 to TRBJ2-1, with 9 bases identical to TRBD2. The CDR3 goes on 3 residues after the read ends, and that part is filled in from the germline J gene. This CDR3 comprises 13 residues. CDR1 and CDR2 (germline): MNHEY, SVGEGT. V lost 7 bases to trimming and J lost 8 bases; unmatched junction nucleotides: 6.

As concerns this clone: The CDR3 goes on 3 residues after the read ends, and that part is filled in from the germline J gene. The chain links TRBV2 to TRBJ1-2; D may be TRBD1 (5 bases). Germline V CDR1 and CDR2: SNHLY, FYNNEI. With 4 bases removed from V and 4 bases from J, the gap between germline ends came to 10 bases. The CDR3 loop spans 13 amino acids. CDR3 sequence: CASSGDLGYGYTF. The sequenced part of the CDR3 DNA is TGTGCCAGCAGTGGGGACTTGGGCTATGGC. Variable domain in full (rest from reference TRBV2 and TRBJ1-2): EPEVTQTPSHQVTQMGQEVILRCVPISNHLYFYWYRQILGQKVEFLVSFYNNEISEKSEIFDDQFSVERPDGSNFTLKIRSTKLEDSAMYFCASSGDLGYGYTFGSGTRLTVV.

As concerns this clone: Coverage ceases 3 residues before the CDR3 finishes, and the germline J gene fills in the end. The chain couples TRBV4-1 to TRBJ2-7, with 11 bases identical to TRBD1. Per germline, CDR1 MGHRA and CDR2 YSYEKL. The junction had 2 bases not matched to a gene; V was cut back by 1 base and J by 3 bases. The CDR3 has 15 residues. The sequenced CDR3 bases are TGCGCCAGCAGCCAAGCCGGGACAGGGGGCTACGAG. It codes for CASSQAGTGGYE. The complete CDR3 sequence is CASSQAGTGGYEQYF.

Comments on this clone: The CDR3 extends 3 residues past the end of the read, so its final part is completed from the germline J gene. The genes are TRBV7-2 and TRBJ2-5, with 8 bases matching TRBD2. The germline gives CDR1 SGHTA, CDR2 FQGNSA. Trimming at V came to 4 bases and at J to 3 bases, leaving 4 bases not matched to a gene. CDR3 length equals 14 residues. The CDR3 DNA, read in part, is TGTGCCAGCAGCTCAGGGACTAGGGAAGAGACC. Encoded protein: CASSSGTREET. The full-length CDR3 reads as CASSSGTREETQYF.

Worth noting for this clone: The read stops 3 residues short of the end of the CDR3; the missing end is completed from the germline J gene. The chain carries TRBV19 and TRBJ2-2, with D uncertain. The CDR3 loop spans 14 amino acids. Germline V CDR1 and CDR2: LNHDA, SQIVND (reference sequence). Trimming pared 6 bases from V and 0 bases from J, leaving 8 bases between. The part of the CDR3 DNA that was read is TGTGCCAGTAGGGAGCGTTCGAACACCGGGGAG. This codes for CASRERSNTGE. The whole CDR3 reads CASRERSNTGELFF.

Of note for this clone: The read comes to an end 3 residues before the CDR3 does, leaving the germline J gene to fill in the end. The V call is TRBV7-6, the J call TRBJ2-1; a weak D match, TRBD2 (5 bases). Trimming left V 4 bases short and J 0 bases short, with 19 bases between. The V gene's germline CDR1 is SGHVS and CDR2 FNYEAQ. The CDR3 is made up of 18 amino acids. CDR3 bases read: TGTGCCAGCAGCTCCGAGGGCAGGAGGCCCAGCTCCTACAATGAG. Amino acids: CASSSEGRRPSSYNE. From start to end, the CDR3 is CASSSEGRRPSSYNEQFF.

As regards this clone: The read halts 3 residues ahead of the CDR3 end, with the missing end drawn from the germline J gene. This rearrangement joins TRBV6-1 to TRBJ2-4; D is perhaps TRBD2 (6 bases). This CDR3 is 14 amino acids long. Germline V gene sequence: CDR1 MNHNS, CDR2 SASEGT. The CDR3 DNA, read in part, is TGTGCCAGCAGTGAACAGGCGGGAAGCTATGGT. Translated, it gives CASSEQAGSYG. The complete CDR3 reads CASSEQAGSYGQYF.

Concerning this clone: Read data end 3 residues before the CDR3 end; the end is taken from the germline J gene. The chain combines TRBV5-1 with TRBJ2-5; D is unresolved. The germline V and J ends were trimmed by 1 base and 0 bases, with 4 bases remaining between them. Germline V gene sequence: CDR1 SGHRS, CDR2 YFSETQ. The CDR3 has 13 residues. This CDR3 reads CASSLTDQETQYF. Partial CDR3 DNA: TGCGCCAGCAGCTTGACAGACCAAGAGACC.

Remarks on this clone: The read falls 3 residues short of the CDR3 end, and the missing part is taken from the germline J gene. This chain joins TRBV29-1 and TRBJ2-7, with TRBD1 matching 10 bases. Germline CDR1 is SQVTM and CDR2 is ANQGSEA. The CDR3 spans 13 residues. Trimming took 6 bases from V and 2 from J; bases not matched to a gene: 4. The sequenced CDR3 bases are TGCAGCGTCCGACAGGGGGCGACCTACGAG. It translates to CSVRQGATYE. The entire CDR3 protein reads CSVRQGATYEQYF.

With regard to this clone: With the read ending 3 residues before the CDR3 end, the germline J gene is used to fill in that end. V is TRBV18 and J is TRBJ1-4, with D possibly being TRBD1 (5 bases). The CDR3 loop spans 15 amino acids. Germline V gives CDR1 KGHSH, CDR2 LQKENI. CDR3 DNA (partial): TGTGCCAGCTCACCATGGTCTGGCGGGGCCAACGTA. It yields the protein CASSPWSGGANV. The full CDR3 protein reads CASSPWSGGANVLFF.

The CDR3 loop is CASSLWDNQETQYF. The part of the CDR3 DNA that was read is TGTGCCAGCAGCTTATGGGACAACCAAGAGACG. This rearrangement joins TRBV7-6 to TRBJ2-3, with a tentative D call TRBD1 (6 bases). The observed sequence ends 3 residues before the CDR3 terminus, with the missing tail filled in from the germline J gene. Germline assignment: CDR1 SGHVS and CDR2 FNYEAQ. CDR3 length equals 14 residues.

This chain's CDR3 is CASSKRGGSGELFF. CDR3 bases read: TGTGCCAGCAGCAAGCGGGGGGGCTCCGGGGAG. The J gene is TRBJ2-2, the V gene TRBV5-6; TRBD2 matches 10 bases. The read ends 3 residues early relative to the CDR3; the germline J gene fills the gap. This CDR3 has 14 amino acids. With 4 bases clipped from V and 6 bases from J, the junction kept 3 bases outside the gene matches. Germline V lookup: CDR1 SGHDT, CDR2 YYEEEE.

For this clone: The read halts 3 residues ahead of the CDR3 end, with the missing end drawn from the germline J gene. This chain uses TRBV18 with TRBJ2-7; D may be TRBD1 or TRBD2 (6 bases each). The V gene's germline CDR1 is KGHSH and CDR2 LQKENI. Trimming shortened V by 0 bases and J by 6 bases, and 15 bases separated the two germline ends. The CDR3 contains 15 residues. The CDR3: CASSPPSRGGSEQYF. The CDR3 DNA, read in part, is TGTGCCAGCTCACCACCGTCCAGGGGAGGCTCCGAG.

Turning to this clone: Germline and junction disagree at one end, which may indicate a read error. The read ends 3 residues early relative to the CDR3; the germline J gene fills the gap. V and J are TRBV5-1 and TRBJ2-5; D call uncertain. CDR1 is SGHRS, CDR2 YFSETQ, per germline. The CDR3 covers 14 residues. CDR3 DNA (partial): TGCGTCAGCAGCAGAGTCACATTCCAAGAGACC. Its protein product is CVSSRVTFQET. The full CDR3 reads CVSSRVTFQETQYF.

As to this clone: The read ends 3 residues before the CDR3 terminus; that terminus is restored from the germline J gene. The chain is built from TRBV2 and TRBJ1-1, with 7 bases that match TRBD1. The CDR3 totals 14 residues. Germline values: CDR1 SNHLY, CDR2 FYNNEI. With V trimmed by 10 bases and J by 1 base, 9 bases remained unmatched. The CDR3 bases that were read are TGTGCCACCAAGACAGGGTCCCGGAACACTGAA. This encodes CATKTGSRNTE. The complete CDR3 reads CATKTGSRNTEAFF.

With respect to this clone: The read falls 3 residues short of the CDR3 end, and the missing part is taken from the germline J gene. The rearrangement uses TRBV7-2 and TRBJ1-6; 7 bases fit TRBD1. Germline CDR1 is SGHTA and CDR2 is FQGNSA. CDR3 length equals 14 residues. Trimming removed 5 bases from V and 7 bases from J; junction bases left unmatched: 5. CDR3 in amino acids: CASSRRQGNSPLHF. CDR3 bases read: TGTGCCAGCAGCAGACGACAGGGAAATTCACCC.

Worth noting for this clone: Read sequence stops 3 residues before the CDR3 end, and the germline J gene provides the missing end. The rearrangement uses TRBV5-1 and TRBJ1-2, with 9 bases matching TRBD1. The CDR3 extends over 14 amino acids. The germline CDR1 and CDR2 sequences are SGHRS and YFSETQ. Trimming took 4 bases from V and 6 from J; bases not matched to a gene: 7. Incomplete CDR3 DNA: TGCGCCAGCAGCCCCGGAACAGGGGGCGATGGC. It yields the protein CASSPGTGGDG. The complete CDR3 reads CASSPGTGGDGYTF.

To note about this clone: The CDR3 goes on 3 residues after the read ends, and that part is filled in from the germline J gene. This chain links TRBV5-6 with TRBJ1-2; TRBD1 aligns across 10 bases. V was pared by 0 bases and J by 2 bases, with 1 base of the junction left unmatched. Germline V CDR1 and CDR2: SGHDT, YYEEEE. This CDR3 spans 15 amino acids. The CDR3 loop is CASSLGQGANYGYTF. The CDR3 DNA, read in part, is TGTGCCAGCAGCTTGGGACAGGGGGCAAACTATGGC.

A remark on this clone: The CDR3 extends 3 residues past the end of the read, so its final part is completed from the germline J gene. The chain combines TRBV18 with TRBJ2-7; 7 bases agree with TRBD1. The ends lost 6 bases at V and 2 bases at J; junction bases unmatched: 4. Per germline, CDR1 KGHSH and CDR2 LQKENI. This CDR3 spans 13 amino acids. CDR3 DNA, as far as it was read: TGTGCCAGCTCGTATGGGACAGCCTACGAG. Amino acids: CASSYGTAYE. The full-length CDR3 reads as CASSYGTAYEQYF. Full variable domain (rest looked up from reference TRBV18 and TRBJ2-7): NAGVMQNPRHLVRRRGQEARLRCSPMKGHSHVYWYRQLPEEGLKFMVYLQKENIIDESGMPKERFSAEFPKEGPSILRIQQVVRGDSAAYFCASSYGTAYEQYFGPGTRLTVT.

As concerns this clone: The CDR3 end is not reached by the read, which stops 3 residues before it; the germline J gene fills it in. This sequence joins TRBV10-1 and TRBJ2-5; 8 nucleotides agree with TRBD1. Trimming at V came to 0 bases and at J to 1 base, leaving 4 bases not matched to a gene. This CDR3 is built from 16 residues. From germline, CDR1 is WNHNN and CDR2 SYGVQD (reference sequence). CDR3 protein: CASSESGTGGQETQYF. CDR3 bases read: TGCGCCAGCAGTGAGTCAGGAACAGGGGGCCAAGAGACC.